The rows below give T cell receptor beta chains drawn from one sample of a study of T cell responses to AZD1222 COVID-19 vaccine. Method: immunoSEQ multiplex PCR; TCRdb's copy keeps in-frame clones and lacks some. The sample contains 90,000 to 150,000 clones, about 88% of which appear only once. This material consisted of peripheral blood, taken 28 days after the second AZD1222 dose. These receptors all stem from an adult who received the AZD1222 COVID-19 vaccine. The CDR3 runs from the conserved cysteine through the conserved F or W. The order of the fields is clone size, V gene, J gene, D gene, CDR3 length, CDR3 DNA, CDR3 protein. D genes are given only for firm matches. Rows may omit the clone size; those that give it use once, few, many or a size class.

NA	TRBV9	TRBJ2-2	NA	15	TGTGCCAGCAGCGTAGGCGGCACACCGTCCGGGGAGCTGTTTTTT	CASSVGGTPSGELFF
NA	TRBV28	TRBJ1-4	NA	13	TGTGCCAGCAGTTTGGTGGGGAATGAAAAACTGTTTTTT	CASSLVGNEKLFF
NA	TRBV6-4	TRBJ1-2	TRBD1	16	TGTGCCAGCAGTGAGCAGGGAGGGGGCGCTTCCAGCGGCTACACCTTC	CASSEQGGGASSGYTF
NA	TRBV4-1	TRBJ2-1	TRBD2	20	TGCGCCAGCAGCCAAGATGGGACCGGACTAGCGGGGGGCAACTACAATGAGCAGTTCTTC	CASSQDGTGLAGGNYNEQFF
NA	TRBV19	TRBJ1-2	TRBD1	13	TGTGCCAGTAGTACCGGGACAGGGACAGACTACACCTTC	CASSTGTGTDYTF
NA	TRBV6-5	TRBJ1-2	NA	13	TGTGCCAGCAGTTACGACGCAGCCGGTGGCTACACCTTC	CASSYDAAGGYTF
NA	TRBV15	TRBJ1-2	TRBD1	15	TGTGCCATCGGTGCTCCGGGACAGCTTAACTATGGCTACACCTTC	CAIGAPGQLNYGYTF
NA	TRBV21-1	TRBJ1-2	NA	13	TGTGCCCGAAAGTCAGGGGTCGGAGGCGGCTACACCTTC	CARKSGVGGGYTF
NA	TRBV7-9	TRBJ1-6	NA	16	TGTGCCAGCAGCCCCAGGGGTAGCTCCTATAATTCACCCCTCCACTTT	CASSPRGSSYNSPLHF
NA	TRBV4-1	TRBJ2-7	NA	15	TGCGCCAGCAGCCAAGAGAGGGCGGGCGTGTACGAGCAGTACTTC	CASSQERAGVYEQYF
NA	TRBV19	TRBJ1-5	NA	15	TGTGCCAGTAGTAACTGGGACTCCTTGGCTCAGCCCCAGCATTTT	CASSNWDSLAQPQHF
NA	TRBV10-2	TRBJ2-2	TRBD1	16	TGCGCCAGCAGTGAGGAGCGGACAGGGGGCACCGGGGAGCTGTTTTTT	CASSEERTGGTGELFF
few	TRBV11-3	TRBJ1-2	NA	16	TGTGCCAGCAGCGCAGAAGGCAGGGCAGGGGAGGTTGGCTACACCTTC	CASSAEGRAGEVGYTF
NA	TRBV5-1	TRBJ2-5	TRBD2	14	TGCGCCAGCAGCTTGATTGGGGGGGAAGAGACCCAGTACTTC	CASSLIGGEETQYF
NA	TRBV6-6	TRBJ2-7	NA	14	TGTGCCAGCAGTTACCGAGTCGCCACCGACGAGCAGTACTTC	CASSYRVATDEQYF
once	TRBV7-2	TRBJ2-3	NA	16	TGTGCCAGCAGCTCCTCCGGGGGGCGGAACACAGATACGCAGTATTTT	CASSSSGGRNTDTQYF
NA	TRBV20-1	TRBJ1-2	NA	14	TGCAGTGCTACTGAACAGGCTCCTAACTATGGCTACACCTTC	CSATEQAPNYGYTF
NA	TRBV10-3	TRBJ2-3	NA	14	TGTGCCATCAGTGGTGGGGTTTACACAGATACGCAGTATTTT	CAISGGVYTDTQYF
NA	TRBV7-6	TRBJ1-6	NA	14	TGTGCCAGCAGCTGGGGGCTAGAGAATTCACCCCTCCACTTT	CASSWGLENSPLHF
NA	TRBV10-2	TRBJ1-1	NA	17	TGCGCCAGCTACCCCCGGGGGGGCATTGGGATGAACACTGAAGCTTTCTTT	CASYPRGGIGMNTEAFF
once	TRBV6-1	TRBJ2-7	NA	14	TGTGCCAGCAGTGCCTCGTTGGGAGTGGACGAGCAGTACTTC	CASSASLGVDEQYF
NA	TRBV28	TRBJ1-5	TRBD1	14	TGTGCCAGCAGTTTTGGGACAGACAATCAGCCCCAGCATTTT	CASSFGTDNQPQHF
NA	TRBV4-3	TRBJ2-3	NA	14	TGCGCCAGCAGCCAAGCTGGGGTAGGTGGCAAGCAGTATTTT	CASSQAGVGGKQYF
NA	TRBV19	TRBJ2-1	TRBD1	18	TGTGCCAGTAGTATAGTCCTCATTAGGACAGGGTGGTACAATGAGCAGTTCTTC	CASSIVLIRTGWYNEQFF
NA	TRBV27	TRBJ2-5	TRBD1	14	TGTGCCAGCAGTTTACAGGGGGCAAGGGAGACCCAGTACTTC	CASSLQGARETQYF
NA	TRBV2	TRBJ1-6	NA	14	TGTGCCAGCAGTGAATGGGGGGTCGGCTCACCCCTCCACTTT	CASSEWGVGSPLHF
NA	TRBV9	TRBJ1-3	TRBD1	14	TGTGCCAGCAGCGTGACAGGGGTAGGAAACACCATATATTTT	CASSVTGVGNTIYF
NA	TRBV10-2	TRBJ2-3	NA	11	TGCGCCAGCACCCAGGCAGATACGCAGTATTTT	CASTQADTQYF
NA	TRBV9	TRBJ1-3	TRBD1	16	TGTGCCAGCAGCGTAGCCGGGACAGGATCTGGAAACACCATATATTTT	CASSVAGTGSGNTIYF
NA	TRBV7-9	TRBJ2-5	TRBD2	16	TGTGCCAGCAGCTCCTGGACTAGCAGGGAGCGGGAGACCCAGTACTTC	CASSSWTSRERETQYF
NA	TRBV28	TRBJ1-1	NA	13	TGTGCCAGCAGTGGAGGCGGGGACACTGAAGCTTTCTTT	CASSGGGDTEAFF
NA	TRBV5-1	TRBJ2-3	TRBD2	15	TGCGCCAGCAGCATTAGCGGGGGGGCGTCAGATACGCAGTATTTT	CASSISGGASDTQYF
NA	TRBV4-2	TRBJ1-1	NA	14	TGTGCCAGCAGCCAAGTAGGTGGGAACACTGAAGCTTTCTTT	CASSQVGGNTEAFF
NA	TRBV15	TRBJ1-1	NA	14	TGTGCCACCAGCAGAGATAAACCGAACACTGAAGCTTTCTTT	CATSRDKPNTEAFF
NA	TRBV11-2	TRBJ1-1	TRBD1	15	TGTGCCAGCAGCTTGGCAGGGGGCGCGTACACTGAAGCTTTCTTT	CASSLAGGAYTEAFF
NA	TRBV18	TRBJ1-5	TRBD1	16	TGTGCCAGCTCGCCGGGAACAGGGGGAGGCAATCAGCCCCAGCATTTT	CASSPGTGGGNQPQHF
NA	TRBV11-2	TRBJ2-7	NA	14	TGTGCCAGCAGCAATTTGGGGATGGGGGACGAGCAGTACTTC	CASSNLGMGDEQYF
NA	TRBV11-2	TRBJ2-5	TRBD2	15	TGTGCCAGCAGCTTACGTCTAGCGGGGACGCAGACCCAGTACTTC	CASSLRLAGTQTQYF
NA	TRBV29-1	TRBJ1-6	NA	13	TGCAGCGTTGGGAGCTCCTATAATTCACCCCTCCACTTT	CSVGSSYNSPLHF
NA	TRBV6-1	TRBJ1-3	NA	17	TGTGCCAGCAGTGAAGGTCTGCAGGGACTGCGGGGAAACACCATATATTTT	CASSEGLQGLRGNTIYF
NA	TRBV6-2/TRBV6-3	TRBJ2-1	NA	14	TGTGCCAGCAGTCGCATCGGACTCTACAATGAGCAGTTCTTC	CASSRIGLYNEQFF
NA	TRBV4-1	TRBJ1-2	TRBD1	15	TGCGCCAGCAGCCGAGACAGGGGGTTCCAATATGGCTACACCTTC	CASSRDRGFQYGYTF
NA	TRBV30	TRBJ1-4	NA	13	TGTGCCTGGGCAGGACAGTTAAATGAAAAACTGTTTTTT	CAWAGQLNEKLFF
NA	TRBV25-1	TRBJ2-5	TRBD1	15	TGTGCCAGCAGTGCCAACAGGGGGCGTGAAGAGACCCAGTACTTC	CASSANRGREETQYF
NA	TRBV11-2	TRBJ2-2	NA	14	TGTGCCAGCAGCCGCGGACTGAGCACCGGGGAGCTGTTTTTT	CASSRGLSTGELFF
NA	TRBV20-1	TRBJ1-5	NA	13	TGCAGTGCTAGTTACCGGCAGAATCAGCCCCAGCATTTT	CSASYRQNQPQHF
NA	TRBV5-1	TRBJ1-2	NA	15	TGCGCCAGCAGCTTGGCGGTCCGGGACACCTATGGCTACACCTTC	CASSLAVRDTYGYTF
few	TRBV15	TRBJ1-1	NA	12	TGTGCCACCAGTACGGGGGTCTCTGAAGCTTTCTTT	CATSTGVSEAFF
NA	TRBV27	TRBJ2-6	NA	19	TGTGCCAGCAGTTCATTTCATTATAAGAGGGGTTCTGGGGCCAACGTCCTGACTTTC	CASSSFHYKRGSGANVLTF
NA	TRBV2	TRBJ2-5	NA	15	TGTGCCAGCAGTGAATGGGGAGCGACCAAAGAGACCCAGTACTTC	CASSEWGATKETQYF
NA	TRBV9	TRBJ2-7	NA	14	TGTGCCAGCAGCCCCCGGGCAGCGGTGGACGAGCAGTACTTC	CASSPRAAVDEQYF
NA	TRBV29-1	TRBJ1-5	NA	13	TGCAGCGTTGTACAGGGTGACAATCAGCCCCAGCATTTT	CSVVQGDNQPQHF
NA	TRBV11-3	TRBJ2-3	NA	18	TGTGCCAGCAGCTTAGGATCCGGTACAGGGAGAATGGCAGATACGCAGTATTTT	CASSLGSGTGRMADTQYF